This T cell receptor beta chain appears in the sequencing data of a study of T cell responses to AZD1222 COVID-19 vaccine. Study conclusions and caveats: With dominance at 160-218 and 743-854, vaccine-associated CD4 TCRs spanned spike. The study found Spike-specific TCR breadth and depth rose after two AZD1222 doses. Repertoire sampling happened only post peak T cell response. Reportedly, close to half of spike-specific TCRs are directed against unmutated variant regions.

Germline CDR1 and CDR2: SNHLY and FYNNEI. This CDR3 comprises 13 residues. V lost 4 bases to trimming and J lost 4 bases, with 10 bases between them. This clone has just one count. As yet, its antigen is unknown. Clones were sequenced by immunoSEQ multiplex PCR, and TCRdb holds only the in-frame ones, with some missing. The sample yields 90,000 to 95,000 clones, 86% seen once. The specimen was peripheral blood, collected on day 0 of AZD1222 vaccination. The gene calls are TRBV2 and TRBJ1-1; D is undetermined. The receptor's source is an adult in good health. CDR3 sequence (DNA): TGTGCCAGCAGTGCCTTTGAGGGCACTGAAGCTTTCTTT. Encoded protein: CASSAFEGTEAFF.